This is a list of T cell receptor beta chains from one sample in a study of neoadjuvant nivolumab and ipilimumab in lung cancer. Repertoires were generated with immunoSEQ multiplex PCR, while TCRdb's copy carries only in-frame clones and drops some. This sample has roughly 45,000 clones, with around 89% found just once. This sample comprised blood, obtained before neoadjuvant nivolumab, alone or with ipilimumab. Source of these receptors: an adult with non-small cell lung cancer. Some clones in this sample may be carry-over from other donors' samples. Each CDR3 is given with its conserved first and last residue. A D gene is named only where the DNA matches it firmly. Clone size is shown for a subset of rows, as once, few, many or a class of expanded clone.

v_call	clone_size	d_call	j_call	cdr3_aa	cdr3_nt
TRBV11-2	-	-	TRBJ2-4	CASSLAIAKNIQYF	TGTGCCAGCAGCTTAGCGATAGCCAAAAACATTCAGTACTTC
TRBV6-4	-	-	TRBJ2-3	CASSDRGGTDTQYF	TGTGCCAGCAGTGACAGGGGGGGCACAGATACGCAGTATTTT
TRBV27	once	TRBD1	TRBJ1-2	CASRPGQVNYGYTF	TGTGCCAGCAGACCCGGACAGGTTAACTATGGCTACACCTTC
TRBV9	few	TRBD1	TRBJ2-2	CASSVGTGGPGELFF	TGTGCCAGCAGCGTAGGGACAGGGGGCCCCGGGGAGCTGTTTTTT
TRBV19	-	-	TRBJ1-1	CASSIHGTPIEAFF	TGTGCCAGTAGTATCCACGGGACACCGATTGAAGCTTTCTTT
TRBV5-5	-	TRBD1	TRBJ1-5	CASSDTTGGLLGPQHF	TGTGCCAGCAGCGATACGACAGGGGGCCTCCTGGGGCCCCAGCATTTT
TRBV5-1	-	-	TRBJ2-1	CASTGGGGAGYNEQFF	TGCGCCAGCACCGGAGGTGGGGGGGCCGGGTACAATGAGCAGTTCTTC
TRBV10-3	-	TRBD1	TRBJ1-1	CAIRNTGGAITEAFF	TGTGCCATCAGGAATACAGGGGGCGCGATCACTGAAGCTTTCTTT
TRBV5-1	-	TRBD1	TRBJ2-7	CASSSSGGQGDEQYF	TGCGCCAGCAGCTCGAGTGGGGGACAGGGGGACGAGCAGTACTTC
TRBV29-1	once	TRBD1	TRBJ2-5	CSVEETGTGGQTGQYF	TGCAGCGTCGAAGAGACCGGGACAGGGGGGCAAACTGGCCAGTACTTC
TRBV18	-	TRBD2	TRBJ2-1	CASSAGLAGINEQFF	TGTGCCAGCTCAGCGGGACTAGCGGGAATCAATGAGCAGTTCTTC
TRBV5-4	-	TRBD2	TRBJ2-7	CASSRGLAGGPPYEQYF	TGTGCCAGCAGCCGGGGACTAGCGGGAGGGCCGCCCTACGAGCAGTACTTC
TRBV13	-	-	TRBJ2-5	CASSLRETQYF	TGTGCCAGCAGCTTAAGAGAGACCCAGTACTTC
TRBV11-2	-	-	TRBJ2-3	CASSLRDSITDTQYF	TGTGCCAGCAGCTTACGGGACTCCATCACAGATACGCAGTATTTT
TRBV7-6	-	-	TRBJ1-4	CASSLVRSQLFF	TGTGCCAGCAGCTTAGTTCGGTCCCAACTGTTTTTT
TRBV19	-	-	TRBJ1-1	CASSIAPARSTEAFF	TGTGCCAGTAGTATAGCCCCGGCCAGAAGTACTGAAGCTTTCTTT
TRBV2	-	TRBD2	TRBJ2-2	CASSDTSGRNFGELFF	TGTGCCAGCAGTGACACTAGCGGGAGGAACTTCGGGGAGCTGTTTTTT
TRBV11-1	-	-	TRBJ2-7	CASSLNPMGPSYEQYF	TGTGCCAGCAGCTTAAATCCCATGGGTCCTTCATACGAGCAGTACTTC
TRBV29-1	once	TRBD2	TRBJ2-7	CSVGGDGTYEQYF	TGCAGCGTGGGGGGGGACGGAACCTACGAGCAGTACTTC
TRBV7-2	-	-	TRBJ2-1	CASSLARGNEQFF	TGTGCCAGCAGCTTAGCCCGGGGCAATGAGCAGTTCTTC
TRBV11-2	-	-	TRBJ2-2	CASSLVRGRRELFF	TGTGCCAGCAGCTTAGTACGGGGCCGGCGGGAGCTGTTTTTT
TRBV5-1	-	TRBD2	TRBJ2-7	CASRSGAGGYEQYF	TGCGCCAGCAGATCCGGAGCGGGAGGGTACGAGCAGTACTTC
TRBV27	-	-	TRBJ1-1	CASSLYAKRTEAFF	TGTGCCAGCAGTTTATACGCTAAGCGGACAGAAGCTTTCTTT
TRBV9	-	-	TRBJ2-3	CASSVGIASTDTQYF	TGTGCCAGCAGCGTAGGGATCGCTAGCACAGATACGCAGTATTTT
TRBV28	-	-	TRBJ1-1	CASSSPLVTEAFF	TGTGCCAGCAGTTCCCCTCTGGTCACTGAAGCTTTCTTT
TRBV2	-	-	TRBJ2-1	CATTVREEGEQFF	TGTGCCACTACCGTCCGTGAGGAGGGTGAGCAGTTCTTC
TRBV11-2	-	-	TRBJ2-1	CASSLDQGSQFF	TGTGCCAGCAGCTTAGACCAGGGGTCGCAGTTCTTC
TRBV5-4	-	-	TRBJ1-1	CATTTYRENTEAFF	TGTGCCACTACCACATACAGGGAAAACACTGAAGCTTTCTTT
TRBV2	-	-	TRBJ1-1	CASSHRLMNTEAFF	TGTGCCAGCAGTCACCGACTCATGAACACTGAAGCTTTCTTT
TRBV6-5	-	TRBD1	TRBJ2-7	CASSPGQGSYEQYF	TGTGCCAGCAGCCCGGGACAGGGGTCCTACGAGCAGTACTTC
TRBV18	-	TRBD1	TRBJ1-3	CASSPDRDGNTIYF	TGTGCCAGCTCACCTGACAGGGACGGAAACACCATATATTTT
TRBV11-2	-	-	TRBJ2-1	CASSLALAGNEQFF	TGTGCCAGCAGCTTAGCGCTGGCCGGTAATGAGCAGTTCTTC
TRBV5-1	-	-	TRBJ1-5	CASSLGGSREQPQHF	TGCGCCAGCAGCTTGGGGGGATCCAGGGAACAGCCCCAGCATTTT
TRBV11-2	-	-	TRBJ2-3	CASSLGQGITDTQYF	TGTGCCAGCAGCTTAGGGCAGGGGATAACAGATACGCAGTATTTT
TRBV6-5	-	TRBD2	TRBJ2-7	CATSGPTSGSYEQYF	TGTGCCACCTCCGGCCCCACTAGCGGGAGTTACGAGCAGTACTTC
TRBV29-1	-	-	TRBJ1-1	CSVGFFPRGTEAFF	TGCAGCGTTGGCTTTTTCCCCCGAGGCACTGAAGCTTTCTTT
TRBV5-1	-	TRBD2	TRBJ2-2	CASHPGLPNTGELFF	TGCGCCAGCCATCCGGGACTACCTAACACCGGGGAGCTGTTTTTT
TRBV7-9	-	-	TRBJ1-4	CASSLTSGLKLFF	TGTGCCAGCAGCTTAACCTCAGGGTTGAAACTGTTTTTT
TRBV18	few	-	TRBJ1-2	CASSPDHNYGYTF	TGTGCCAGCTCACCGGATCACAACTATGGCTACACCTTC
TRBV25-1	-	-	TRBJ1-1	CASSVHLNTEAFF	TGTGCCAGCAGTGTACACTTGAACACTGAAGCTTTCTTT
TRBV4-1	-	-	TRBJ2-2	CASSQGGLAAGELFF	TGCGCCAGCAGCCAAGGAGGATTGGCCGCCGGGGAGCTGTTTTTT
TRBV7-2	-	-	TRBJ2-2	CASSLRYRENTGELFF	TGTGCCAGCAGCTTACGATACAGGGAGAACACCGGGGAGCTGTTTTTT
TRBV18	-	-	TRBJ2-4	CASSPPQGSKNIQYF	TGTGCCAGCTCACCACCGCAGGGCTCAAAGAACATTCAGTACTTC
TRBV6-4	-	-	TRBJ2-3	CASSALAGSSTDTQYF	TGTGCCAGCAGTGCTCTAGCAGGGTCTAGCACAGATACGCAGTATTTT
TRBV5-1	once	TRBD1	TRBJ2-2	CASRWTGPTGELFF	TGCGCCAGCAGATGGACAGGGCCCACCGGGGAGCTGTTTTTT